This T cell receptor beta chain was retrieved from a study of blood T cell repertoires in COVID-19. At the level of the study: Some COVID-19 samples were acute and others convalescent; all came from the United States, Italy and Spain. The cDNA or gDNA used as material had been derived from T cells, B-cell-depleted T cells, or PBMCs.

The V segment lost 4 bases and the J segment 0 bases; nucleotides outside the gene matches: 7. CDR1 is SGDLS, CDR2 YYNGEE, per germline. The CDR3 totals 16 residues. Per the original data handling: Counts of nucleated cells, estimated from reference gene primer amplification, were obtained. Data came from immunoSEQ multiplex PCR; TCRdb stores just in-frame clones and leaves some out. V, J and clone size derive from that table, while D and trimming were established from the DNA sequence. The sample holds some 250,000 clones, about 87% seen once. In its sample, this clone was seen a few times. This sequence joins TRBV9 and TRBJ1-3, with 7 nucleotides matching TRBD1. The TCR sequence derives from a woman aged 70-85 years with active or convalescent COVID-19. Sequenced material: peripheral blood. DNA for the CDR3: TGTGCCAGCAGCTTGAGACAGGGAGTCTCTGGAAACACCATATATTTT. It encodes CASSLRQGVSGNTIYF.